This T cell receptor (beta chain) originates from a study of breast tumors, draining lymph nodes, adjacent tissues. General study results and limits: The data were judged consistent with most tumor T cells coming from lymph node and expanding in tumor. Tumor TCR diversity was below lymph nodes but above nontumor tissue.

The lymph nodes were axillary draining lymph nodes from breast cancer patients. The CDR3 length is 11 residues. Points on this clonotype: The antigen remains undetermined.

TCRdb processed the multiplex PCR reads anew with MiXCR; each CDR3 protein has one entry. This sample yields about 270,000 distinct CDR3 sequences, of which under 35% are seen a single time; approximately 1% belongs to the top ten. The receptor was isolated from a female donor with breast cancer. Some clones in this sample may be carry-over from other donors' samples. The V gene is TRBV1, the J gene TRBJ1-5. TRBV1 is deemed a pseudogene. Sequencing used axillary lymph node tissue. CDR3 protein: CGEPPNQPQHF. The CDR3 region has the DNA TGCGGCGAACCACCCAATCAGCCCCAGCATTTT.